Listed below are T cell receptor beta chains from one sample, sequenced in a study of T-cell reconstitution after alpha-beta-depleted transplantation in children. Each CDR3 protein is one row after TCRdb ran MiXCR on the PCR reads. The sample has around 450,000 distinct CDR3 sequences; roughly 44% are singletons. The sample consisted of PBMCs, taken before TCRalphabeta/CD19-depleted stem cell transplant. These receptors originate from a girl aged 2-10 years with aplastic anemia, due to receive a stem cell transplant. CDR3s include the opening cysteine and the closing phenylalanine or tryptophan. A D gene is named only where the DNA matches it firmly. Some rows have no size entry. The others give once, few or many, or a class for an expanded clone.

len | abundance | j_gene | d_gene | v_gene | CDR3aa | CDR3nt
15 | - | TRBJ2-7 | - | TRBV27 | CASSFRDNSGGEQYF | TGTGCCAGCAGTTTTAGGGATAATTCAGGTGGCGAGCAGTACTTC
12 | - | TRBJ2-3 | - | TRBV6-6 | CASSYGLDTQYF | TGTGCCAGCAGTTACGGTTTGGATACGCAGTATTTT
16 | once | TRBJ2-2 | - | TRBV20-1 | CSARRQGSWATGELFF | TGCAGTGCTAGAAGGCAGGGTAGTTGGGCCACCGGGGAGCTGTTTTTT
16 | few | TRBJ2-5 | TRBD2 | TRBV14 | CASSQDDGGVVETQYF | TGTGCCAGCAGCCAAGATGATGGGGGGGTAGTCGAGACCCAGTACTTC
15 | - | TRBJ2-1 | - | TRBV4-3 | CASSQDLRGGDEQFF | TGCGCCAGCAGCCAAGATTTAAGGGGGGGTGATGAGCAGTTCTTC
16 | - | TRBJ2-3 | TRBD2 | TRBV20-1 | CSAYGLAGGPPDTQYF | TGCAGTGCTTACGGACTAGCGGGAGGGCCCCCAGATACGCAGTATTTT
16 | - | TRBJ2-7 | TRBD2 | TRBV18 | CASSPYTSGIPYEQYF | TGTGCCAGCTCACCATATACTAGCGGGATTCCCTACGAGCAGTACTTC
14 | - | TRBJ2-5 | TRBD2 | TRBV20-1 | CSAREPGRSETQYF | TGCAGTGCTAGAGAACCCGGGAGGAGTGAGACCCAGTACTTC
15 | many | TRBJ1-5 | - | TRBV15 | CATSREDGGPQPQHF | TGTGCCACCAGCAGAGAAGATGGAGGGCCTCAGCCCCAGCATTTT
15 | - | TRBJ2-7 | - | TRBV20-1 | CSAREGAAPSYEQYF | TGCAGTGCTAGAGAAGGTGCGGCGCCTAGTTACGAGCAGTACTTC
16 | many | TRBJ2-1 | TRBD2 | TRBV29-1 | CSVDLGLGSSYNEQFF | TGCAGCGTTGATCTGGGACTAGGAAGCTCCTACAATGAGCAGTTCTTC
14 | few | TRBJ2-1 | TRBD1 | TRBV5-1 | CASSPGGVWDEQFF | TGCGCCAGCAGCCCAGGGGGCGTTTGGGATGAGCAGTTCTTC
16 | - | TRBJ1-5 | - | TRBV7-7 | CASSLPGPRSNQPQHF | TGTGCCAGCAGCTTACCCGGGCCAAGGAGCAATCAGCCCCAGCATTTT
20 | - | TRBJ1-5 | - | TRBV6-2/TRBV6-3 | CASSYSGPDRQEYSNQPQHF | TGTGCCAGCAGTTACTCAGGCCCGGACAGACAAGAATATAGCAATCAGCCCCAGCATTTT
17 | - | TRBJ2-2 | TRBD2 | TRBV7-2 | CASSARAGGPNTGELFF | TGTGCCAGCAGCGCCCGGGCGGGGGGGCCGAACACCGGGGAGCTGTTTTTT
14 | few | TRBJ2-2 | - | TRBV2 | CASSVVRNTGELFF | TGTGCCAGCAGTGTGGTCCGAAACACCGGGGAGCTGTTTTTT
19 | few | TRBJ2-1 | TRBD2 | TRBV29-1 | CSITGVGSGRPSSYNEQFF | TGCAGCATTACAGGGGTGGGTAGCGGGAGGCCGAGCTCCTACAATGAGCAGTTCTTC
15 | - | TRBJ2-3 | TRBD1 | TRBV10-3 | CAISGRDSFTDTQYF | TGTGCCATCAGTGGCCGGGACAGCTTCACAGATACGCAGTATTTT
16 | many | TRBJ2-2 | TRBD1 | TRBV19 | CASQGFGTANTGELFF | TGTGCCAGCCAAGGTTTCGGGACAGCGAACACCGGGGAGCTGTTTTTT
14 | few | TRBJ2-3 | - | TRBV10-3 | CAISELGSTDTQYF | TGTGCCATCAGTGAGCTGGGAAGCACAGATACGCAGTATTTT
17 | - | TRBJ2-4 | TRBD2 | TRBV5-1 | CASSYPNAGGEENIQYF | TGCGCCAGCAGCTACCCTAACGCGGGGGGCGAAGAAAACATTCAGTACTTC
17 | few | TRBJ1-2 | - | TRBV14 | CASSQDFGGRGPYGYTF | TGTGCCAGCAGCCAAGATTTCGGAGGACGGGGGCCCTATGGCTACACCTTC
11 | - | TRBJ1-1 | - | TRBV12-3/TRBV12-4 | CASTLNTEAFF | TGTGCCAGCACTTTAAACACTGAAGCTTTCTTT
14 | - | TRBJ2-7 | - | TRBV20-1 | CSARDIRLSYEQYF | TGCAGTGCTAGAGATATCAGGCTTTCCTACGAGCAGTACTTC
15 | few | TRBJ1-5 | TRBD1 | TRBV7-4 | CASSSQGWVNQPQHF | TGTGCCAGCAGCTCACAGGGGTGGGTCAATCAGCCCCAGCATTTT
16 | - | TRBJ2-7 | TRBD1 | TRBV4-1 | CASSQAGTGGKDEQYF | TGCGCCAGCAGCCAGGCGGGAACAGGGGGAAAGGACGAGCAGTACTTC
14 | - | TRBJ2-7 | TRBD1 | TRBV20-1 | CSAGDRGREYEQYF | TGCAGTGCGGGGGACAGGGGCAGGGAGTACGAGCAGTACTTC
12 | few | TRBJ1-5 | - | TRBV20-1 | CSGSAGNQPQHF | TGCAGTGGCTCCGCGGGAAATCAGCCCCAGCATTTT
16 | - | TRBJ2-2 | - | TRBV20-1 | CSAREIRTNPTGELFF | TGCAGTGCTAGAGAAATCCGGACAAACCCCACCGGGGAGCTGTTTTTT
15 | - | TRBJ2-1 | TRBD2 | TRBV7-6 | CASSLRSSGMHEQFF | TGTGCCAGCAGCTTAAGATCTAGCGGGATGCATGAGCAGTTCTTC
18 | - | TRBJ2-6 | - | TRBV5-1 | CASSFRDPRGSGANVLTF | TGCGCCAGCAGCTTCAGGGACCCTAGGGGCTCTGGGGCCAACGTCCTGACTTTC
14 | - | TRBJ1-4 | - | TRBV7-2 | CASSSGSRNEKLFF | TGTGCCAGCAGCTCCGGGTCGCGAAATGAAAAACTGTTTTTT